Sequencing of this TCR beta chain was carried out in a study of shared clonotypes between healthy human individuals (dated by TCRdb to about 2020). Looking at the study overall: A few men and a couple of women, aged 18 to 49 years, made up the cohort. For each donor, three plates each were used for CD4 naive and CD4 memory, two plates were used for CD8 naive, and one plate was used for CD8 memory. Blood TCR repertoires of about 5 healthy adults were deeply sequenced to estimate repertoire size and the extent of clonotype sharing between individuals. Different laboratories and diverse techniques were used to prepare libraries and sequence TCR repertoires, to increase sequencing depth and limit assay-specific biases. Each donor's leukapheresis produced roughly between roughly 0.85 and 9.5 billion PBMCs. Overall study results and their limits: Compared with non-shared clonotypes, clonotypes shared by all four sorted-subset donors had higher generation probabilities. Sharing across a few donors was observed for about 5% of naive CD4, over 3% of naive CD8, 2.3% of memory CD4, and about 0.4% of memory CD8 clonotypes. Incomplete sequencing was indicated by rarefaction of sorted-subset datasets, despite the large sequencing depth. Sampling was restricted to blood, and TCR repertoires in tissue are likely to differ from TCR repertoires in blood. Because the study included only a small number of donors, the genetic and exposure-history diversity represented was limited. Naive subsets generally had larger estimated clonotype richness than memory subsets did. Pairwise subsampling led to the expectation that sequencing depth would affect the degree of clonotype sharing among donors.

From the cysteine through the phenylalanine, the CDR3 covers 16 amino acids. Just CDR3 DNA is preserved here, 48 bases in frame from base 1. The germline V end is reduced by 1 base and the J end by 7 bases; junction bases left unmatched: 5. Based on the germline V gene (reference sequence), the CDR1 and CDR2 sequences are SEHNR and FQNEAQ. Using the deep immunoSEQ assay, multiplex PCR amplified TCR CDR3 regions from genomic DNA. Extracted genomic DNA from each cell subset was spread evenly across all wells of several immunoSEQ 96-well plates, with each plate serving as a replicate. For sorted subsets, approximately 200 ng of genomic DNA, equivalent to about 30,000 T cell genomes, went into each replicate PCR. The purified libraries were quantified using a Qubit 3.0 fluorometer, sized with a Bioanalyzer 2100, and then quantified again using the KAPA Library Quantification kit. A separate single-read 150-cycle Illumina NextSeq 550 flow cell was used to sequence each immunoSEQ 96-well plate. On the authors' methods: Because the immunoSEQ output held only junctional sequences and lacked quality scores, the filtering could not match the filtering applied to full-length reads. Sequences were annotated with PyIR, a Python wrapper for IgBLAST v1.9, using IMGT germline references to assign V/J genes and CDR3. Reads were removed for weak V/J assignments (E-value above 1e-6), missing CDR3, stop codons, out-of-frame junctions, or ambiguous translated residues. A V3J clonotype was defined by an identical inferred V gene, J gene, and CDR3 amino acid sequence. Percentage overlap between repertoires was computed as shared unique clonotypes divided by the size of the smaller repertoire. Richness of each repertoire was evaluated using RTK rarefaction, the Chao1 estimator, and Recon v2.1 estimates of unobserved clonotypes. For all TCRbeta clonotypes obtained by the gDNA method from a handful of donors, generation probabilities were computed with OLGA. TCRdb mirrors the immuneACCESS table, restricted to in-frame sequences. Some clones are absent from its copies; in checked studies, under half trace to an unresolved V gene, and the reason for the others is unknown. For V, J and clone size, that table is used; D and trimming come from the DNA. The sample table lists 2,500,000 or so clones, approximately 94% of them with a count of one. In total, the top ten clones hold about 0.13% of the sample.

The donors were healthy, HIV-negative adults who had no recently reported acute infections or vaccinations. Every donor was a Caucasian adult residing in Nashville, Tennessee, USA. CD4+ T cells were enriched by magnetic negative selection; naive cells were then positively selected on CD45RA, and the negative fraction formed the memory subset. After blood collection by leukapheresis, PBMCs were isolated using Ficoll-Histopaque density gradient centrifugation and then cryopreserved in the vapor phase of liquid nitrogen. Analytical flow cytometry was used to check the purity and quantity of each magnetically sorted T cell population. Each sorted fraction had its genomic DNA isolated and then quantified by UV absorbance on a Nanodrop 2000c. A word on this clone: What this receptor recognizes is not known. Per-base qualities were not stored, and no clone one base away is much larger.

The sequencing sample was made of naive CD4+ T cells sorted from blood. The sample's cell subset or site label, decoded: CD45RA+ positively selected. This clonotype was obtained from a man in his late teens or twenties in good health. The V gene is TRBV7-9 and the J gene is TRBJ2-2; 11 of the junction bases match TRBD2. The CDR3: CASSLGLAGTGGELFF. The DNA reads TGTGCCAGCAGCTTAGGACTAGCGGGGACTGGCGGGGAGCTGTTTTTT.